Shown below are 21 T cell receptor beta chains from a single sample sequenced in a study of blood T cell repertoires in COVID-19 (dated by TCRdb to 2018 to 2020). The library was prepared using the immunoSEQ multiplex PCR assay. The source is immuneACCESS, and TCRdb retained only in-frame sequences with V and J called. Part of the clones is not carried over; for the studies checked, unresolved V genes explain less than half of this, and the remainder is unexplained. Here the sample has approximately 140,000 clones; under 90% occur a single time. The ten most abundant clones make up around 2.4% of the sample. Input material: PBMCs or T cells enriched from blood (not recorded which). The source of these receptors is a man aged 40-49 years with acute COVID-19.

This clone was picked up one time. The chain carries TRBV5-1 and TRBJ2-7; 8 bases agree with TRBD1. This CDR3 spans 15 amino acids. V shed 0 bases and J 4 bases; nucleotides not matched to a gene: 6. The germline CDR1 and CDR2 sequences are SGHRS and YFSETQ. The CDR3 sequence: CASSLGGTGEYEQYF. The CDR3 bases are TGCGCCAGCAGCTTGGGCGGGACAGGAGAGTACGAGCAGTACTTC.

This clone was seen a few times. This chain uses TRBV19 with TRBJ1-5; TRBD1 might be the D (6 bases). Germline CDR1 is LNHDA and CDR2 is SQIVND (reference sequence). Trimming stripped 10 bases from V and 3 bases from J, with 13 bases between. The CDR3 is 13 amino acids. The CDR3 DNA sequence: TGTGCCACCGATACAGGGTACAATCAGCCCCAGCATTTT. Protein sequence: CATDTGYNQPQHF.

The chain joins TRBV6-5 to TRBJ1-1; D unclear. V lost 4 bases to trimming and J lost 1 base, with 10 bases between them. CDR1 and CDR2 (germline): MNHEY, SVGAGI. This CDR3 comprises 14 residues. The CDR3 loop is CASSSREGNTEAFF. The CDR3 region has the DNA TGTGCCAGCAGTTCGCGTGAGGGGAACACTGAAGCTTTCTTT.

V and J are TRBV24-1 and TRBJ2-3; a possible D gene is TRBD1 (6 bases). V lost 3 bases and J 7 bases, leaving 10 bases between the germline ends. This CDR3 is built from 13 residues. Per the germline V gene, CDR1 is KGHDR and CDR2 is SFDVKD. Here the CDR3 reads CATSDGQTNTQYF. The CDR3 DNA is TGTGCCACCAGTGATGGACAGACCAATACGCAGTATTTT.

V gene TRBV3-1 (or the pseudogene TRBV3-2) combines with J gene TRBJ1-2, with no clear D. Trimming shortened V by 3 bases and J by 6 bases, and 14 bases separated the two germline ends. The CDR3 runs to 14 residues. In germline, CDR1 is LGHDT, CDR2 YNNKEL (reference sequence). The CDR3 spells CASSQRVGGDGYTF. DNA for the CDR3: TGTGCCAGCAGCCAGAGGGTGGGAGGCGATGGCTACACCTTC.

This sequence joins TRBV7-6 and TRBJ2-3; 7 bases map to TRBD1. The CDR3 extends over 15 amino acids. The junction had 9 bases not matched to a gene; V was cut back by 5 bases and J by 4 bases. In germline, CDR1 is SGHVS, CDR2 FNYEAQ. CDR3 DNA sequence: TGTGCCAGCAGCATAAATCAAGACAGGGCAGATACGCAGTATTTT. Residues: CASSINQDRADTQYF. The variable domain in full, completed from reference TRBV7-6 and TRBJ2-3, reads GAGVSQSPRYKVTKRGQDVALRCDPISGHVSLYWYRQALGQGPEFLTYFNYEAQQDKSGLPNDRFSAERPEGSISTLTIQRTEQRDSAMYRCASSINQDRADTQYFGPGTRLTVL.

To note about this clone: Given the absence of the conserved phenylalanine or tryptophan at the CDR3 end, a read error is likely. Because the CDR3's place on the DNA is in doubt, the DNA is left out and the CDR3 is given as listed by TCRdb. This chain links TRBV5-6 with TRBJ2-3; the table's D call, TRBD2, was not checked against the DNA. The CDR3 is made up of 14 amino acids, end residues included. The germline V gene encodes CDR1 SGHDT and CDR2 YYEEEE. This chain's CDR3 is CASSPTQLAGGWVL.

The CDR3 loop reads CASSQDSAGNTGELFF. CDR3 sequence (DNA): TGTGCCAGCAGCCAAGATTCTGCAGGGAACACCGGGGAGCTGTTTTTT. V usage is TRBV3-1 (or the pseudogene TRBV3-2) and J usage is TRBJ2-2; no clear D gene. With 0 bases removed from V and 1 base from J, the gap between germline ends came to 9 bases. The CDR3 length is 16 residues. The germline V gene encodes CDR1 LGHDT and CDR2 YNNKEL (reference sequence).

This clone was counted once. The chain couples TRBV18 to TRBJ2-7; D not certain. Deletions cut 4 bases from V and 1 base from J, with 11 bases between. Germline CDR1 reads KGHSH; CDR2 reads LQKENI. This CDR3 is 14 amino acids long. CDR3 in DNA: TGTGCCAGCTCACGCGAACGCACTTCCTACGAGCAGTACTTC. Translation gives CASSRERTSYEQYF.

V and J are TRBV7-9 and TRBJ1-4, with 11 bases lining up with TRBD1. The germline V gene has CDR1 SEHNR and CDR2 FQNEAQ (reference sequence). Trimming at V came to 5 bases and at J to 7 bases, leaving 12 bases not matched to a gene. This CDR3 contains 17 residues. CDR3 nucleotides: TGTGCCAGCAGCCCTGGACAGGGGGCGGTTGATGCTGAAAAACTGTTTTTT. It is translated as CASSPGQGAVDAEKLFF.

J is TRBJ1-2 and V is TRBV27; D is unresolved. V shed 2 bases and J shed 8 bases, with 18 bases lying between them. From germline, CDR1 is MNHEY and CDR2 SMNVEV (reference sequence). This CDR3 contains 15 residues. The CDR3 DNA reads TGTGCCAGCAGTTTAGAGGTTTTGTCCCTAGAAGGCTACACCTTC. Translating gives CASSLEVLSLEGYTF.

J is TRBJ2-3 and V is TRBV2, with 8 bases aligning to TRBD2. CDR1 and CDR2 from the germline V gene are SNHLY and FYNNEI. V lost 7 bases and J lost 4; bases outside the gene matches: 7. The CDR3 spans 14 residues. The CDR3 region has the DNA TGTGCCAGCAAGGGACTAGATGTATCAGATACGCAGTATTTT. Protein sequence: CASKGLDVSDTQYF.

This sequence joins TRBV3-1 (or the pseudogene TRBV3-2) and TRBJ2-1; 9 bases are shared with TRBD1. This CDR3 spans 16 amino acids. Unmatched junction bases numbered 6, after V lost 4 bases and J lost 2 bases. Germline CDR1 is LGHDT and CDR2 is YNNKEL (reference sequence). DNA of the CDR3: TGTGCCAGCAGCCCACAGGGGGCCTGGACCTACAATGAGCAGTTCTTC. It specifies CASSPQGAWTYNEQFF.

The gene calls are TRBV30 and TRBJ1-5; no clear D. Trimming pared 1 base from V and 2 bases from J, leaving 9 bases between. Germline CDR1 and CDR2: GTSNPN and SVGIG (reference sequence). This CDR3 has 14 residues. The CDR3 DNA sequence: TGTGCCTGGAGTGGCCAGATCGGCAATCAGCCCCAGCATTTT. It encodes CAWSGQIGNQPQHF.

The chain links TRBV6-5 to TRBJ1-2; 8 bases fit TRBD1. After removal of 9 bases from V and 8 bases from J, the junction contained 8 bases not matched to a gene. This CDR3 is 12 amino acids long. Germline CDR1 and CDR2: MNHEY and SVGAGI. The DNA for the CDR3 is TGTGCCAGTACGGACAGGGCGTCCGGCTACACCTTC. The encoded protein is CASTDRASGYTF.

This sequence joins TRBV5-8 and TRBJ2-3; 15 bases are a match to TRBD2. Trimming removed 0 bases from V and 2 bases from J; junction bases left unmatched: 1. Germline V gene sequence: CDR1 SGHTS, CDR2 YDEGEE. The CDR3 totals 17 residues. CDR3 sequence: CASSLGTSGGATDTQYF. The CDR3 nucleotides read TGTGCCAGCAGCTTGGGGACTAGCGGGGGGGCCACAGATACGCAGTATTTT. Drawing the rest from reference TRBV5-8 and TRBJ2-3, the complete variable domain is EAGVTQSPTHLIKTRGQQATLRCSPISGHTSVYWYQQALGLGLQFLLWYDEGEERNRGNFPPRFSGRQFPNYSSELNVNALELEDSALYLCASSLGTSGGATDTQYFGPGTRLTVL.

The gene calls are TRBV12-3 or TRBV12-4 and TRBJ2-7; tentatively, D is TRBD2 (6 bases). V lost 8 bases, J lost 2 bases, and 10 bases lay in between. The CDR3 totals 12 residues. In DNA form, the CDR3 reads TGTGCCAGCCGTAGGGAGGCCTACGAGCAGTACTTC. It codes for CASRREAYEQYF.

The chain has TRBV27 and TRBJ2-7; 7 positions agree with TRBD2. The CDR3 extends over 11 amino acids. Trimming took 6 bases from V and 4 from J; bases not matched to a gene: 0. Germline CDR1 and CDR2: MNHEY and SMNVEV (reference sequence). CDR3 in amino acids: CASSGGYEQYF. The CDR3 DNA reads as TGTGCCAGCAGCGGGGGGTACGAGCAGTACTTC.

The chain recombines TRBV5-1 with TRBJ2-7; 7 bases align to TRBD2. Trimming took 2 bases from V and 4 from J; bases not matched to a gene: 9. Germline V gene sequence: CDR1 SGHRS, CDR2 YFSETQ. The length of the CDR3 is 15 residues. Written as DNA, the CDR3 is TGCGCCAGCAGCTTAAAGGGAGGGTGGAATTACGAGCAGTACTTC. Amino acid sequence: CASSLKGGWNYEQYF.

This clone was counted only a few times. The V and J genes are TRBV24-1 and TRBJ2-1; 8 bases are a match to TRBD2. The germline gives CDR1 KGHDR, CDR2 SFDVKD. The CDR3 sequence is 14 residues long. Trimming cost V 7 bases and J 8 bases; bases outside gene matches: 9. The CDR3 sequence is CATSHWGAGDEQFF. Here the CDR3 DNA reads TGTGCCACCAGCCATTGGGGAGCGGGAGATGAGCAGTTCTTC.

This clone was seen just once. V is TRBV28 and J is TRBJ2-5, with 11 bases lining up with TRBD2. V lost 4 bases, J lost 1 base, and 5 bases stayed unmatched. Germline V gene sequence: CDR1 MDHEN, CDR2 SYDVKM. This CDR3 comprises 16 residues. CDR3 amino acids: CASSSRLAGSQETQYF. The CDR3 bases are TGTGCCAGCAGTTCCCGACTAGCGGGATCCCAAGAGACCCAGTACTTC. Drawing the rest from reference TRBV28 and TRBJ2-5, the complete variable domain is DVKVTQSSRYLVKRTGEKVFLECVQDMDHENMFWYRQDPGLGLRLIYFSYDVKMKEKGDIPEGYSVSREKKERFSLILESASTNQTSMYLCASSSRLAGSQETQYFGPGTRLLVL.